This section outlines one T cell receptor beta chain sequence together with its context. This sample is drawn from a study of shared clonotypes between healthy human individuals. Germline lookup yields CDR1 SGDLS and CDR2 YYNGEE. CDR3 length: 16 amino acids. J gave up 4 bases and V 0 bases, and 7 bases lay outside the gene matches. A deep-level run was used for the assay. The data were produced by immunoSEQ multiplex PCR, yet TCRdb's version contains in-frame clones alone and is incomplete. The sample lists approximately 940,000 clones; less than 85% were seen once. The receptor comes from a man aged 18 to 35 in good health. The sequencing input was memory CD4+ T cells sorted from blood. Subset described: CD45RA-negative fraction. The chain uses TRBV9 and TRBJ1-3, with 7 bases matching TRBD1. DNA of the CDR3: TGTGCCAGCAGCGTAGACGACAGGGAAACAGGAAACACCATATATTTT. The encoded protein is CASSVDDRETGNTIYF.